These T cell receptor beta chains were read from a single sample in a study of shared clonotypes between healthy human individuals. Libraries were prepared by immunoSEQ multiplex PCR; TCRdb keeps only in-frame clonotypes and omits some of them. Of about 1,900,000 clones in the sample, approximately 94% were seen once. The sequenced sample was naive CD8+ T cells sorted from blood. The receptors here all came from a man in his late teens or twenties in good health. Each CDR3 is given with its conserved first and last residue.

TRBV4-1	TRBJ1-4	CASSQTTGPGNEKLFF
TRBV7-9	TRBJ2-3	CATTPTLAPPTDTQYF
TRBV4-3	TRBJ2-1	CASSRGLEKNEQFF
TRBV6-7	TRBJ2-7	CASSYFLREHSYEQYF
TRBV27	TRBJ1-6	CASRPGTEDSPLHF
TRBV7-9	TRBJ2-5	CASSLGVLAGTEETQYF
TRBV7-3	TRBJ2-1	CASSPWVGSYNEQFF
TRBV7-2	TRBJ1-5	CASSLGSGFTNQPQHF
TRBV11-2	TRBJ2-1	CASSLGAGQYNEQFF
TRBV28	TRBJ2-2	CASSPDWQANTGELFF
TRBV6-1	TRBJ2-7	CASRENRAAYEQYF
TRBV4-3	TRBJ2-3	CASSQGEAAADTQYF
TRBV11-3	TRBJ1-4	CASSRYRGAFPNEKLFF
TRBV6-6	TRBJ2-2	CASSYPDRLPGGELFF
TRBV4-3	TRBJ2-3	CASSHQREGPDTQYF
TRBV5-6	TRBJ1-1	CASSSPREGVLNTEAFF
TRBV11-3	TRBJ2-1	CASSLRQGNNEQFF
TRBV14	TRBJ2-7	CASSQGGGNPYEQYF
TRBV2	TRBJ1-4	CASTVTGEGVGKLFF
TRBV27	TRBJ1-1	CASSLSAGAKNTEAFF
TRBV5-6	TRBJ2-7	CASRPQEGYEQYF
TRBV7-3	TRBJ2-7	CASSTSSGGYEQYF
TRBV30	TRBJ2-7	CAWSKSRDSLYF
TRBV2	TRBJ2-6	CASSEWGDSSGANVLTF
TRBV1	TRBJ2-7	CTSSQERGTSGASSYEQYF
TRBV15	TRBJ2-7	CATSRGRDPYEQYF
TRBV28	TRBJ2-7	CASTQSHGYSYEQYF
TRBV5-1	TRBJ1-1	CASSLEQGIRNTEAFF
TRBV30	TRBJ2-3	CAWSVNRVATQYF
TRBV27	TRBJ2-5	CATREANQETQYF
TRBV4-3	TRBJ2-7	CASSQVAGVNYEQYF
TRBV29-1	TRBJ2-4	CSVEDYKQGKYF
TRBV7-2	TRBJ2-5	CASSFRGWETQYF
TRBV7-2	TRBJ2-7	CASSLAHQGLHYEQYF
TRBV29-1	TRBJ1-2	CSVPREGYGYTF
TRBV2	TRBJ1-1	CASSSQGRITEAFF
TRBV9	TRBJ2-1	CASSPLGDYNEQFF
TRBV7-2	TRBJ2-7	CASSLERRRYEQYF
TRBV28	TRBJ2-5	CASSRQRDTLSGETQYF
TRBV7-9	TRBJ2-2	CASSFQGGKNTGELFF
TRBV5-1	TRBJ2-1	CASRTSGRNEQFF
TRBV4-3	TRBJ1-6	CASSQDPPAGYNSPLHF
TRBV4-1	TRBJ2-7	CASRLRDENSYEQYF
TRBV4-1	TRBJ2-7	CASSQVDSYEQYF
TRBV29-1	TRBJ2-1	CSVGAGTGDNEQFF
TRBV11-2	TRBJ2-7	CASSLDSGTGQYSSYEQYF
TRBV27	TRBJ1-6	CASSIGEHSYNSPLHF
TRBV28	TRBJ2-2	CASLYPRDLTGELFF
TRBV11-2	TRBJ2-5	CASSRWGTQETQYF
TRBV27	TRBJ1-1	CASSFEGTGLTEAFF
TRBV30	TRBJ1-1	CAWNLGGSTEAFF
TRBV28	TRBJ2-3	CASRELAASTDTQYF
TRBV30	TRBJ2-2	CAWSVLTSPAGELFF
TRBV6-1	TRBJ2-7	CAAHRGPLFYEQYF
TRBV5-8	TRBJ2-7	CASSQWTGGTYEQYF
TRBV11-2	TRBJ2-1	CASSLVGAGEQFF
TRBV9	TRBJ2-2	CASSVDEYPSYGQNTGELFF
TRBV7-3	TRBJ2-7	CASSLMPASYEQYF
TRBV4-1	TRBJ1-1	CASSQGGWGPNTEAFF